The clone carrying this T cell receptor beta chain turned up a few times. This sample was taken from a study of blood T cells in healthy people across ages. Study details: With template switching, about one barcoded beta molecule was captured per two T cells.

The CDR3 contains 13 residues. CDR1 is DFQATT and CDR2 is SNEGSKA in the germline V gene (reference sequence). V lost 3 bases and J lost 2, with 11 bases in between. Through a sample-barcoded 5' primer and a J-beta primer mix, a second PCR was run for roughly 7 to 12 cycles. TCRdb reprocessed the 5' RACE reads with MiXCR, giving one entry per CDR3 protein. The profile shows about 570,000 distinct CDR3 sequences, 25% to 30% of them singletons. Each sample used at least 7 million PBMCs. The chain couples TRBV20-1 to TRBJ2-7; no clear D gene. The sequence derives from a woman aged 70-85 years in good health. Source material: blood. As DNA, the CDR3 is TGCAGTGCTAGCGGTGGAAAACCCTACGAGCAGTACTTC. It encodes CSASGGKPYEQYF.